These 27 T cell receptor beta chains originate from one sample sequenced in a study of cytotoxic CD8 clonotypes in ibrutinib-treated CLL. Measured with immunoSEQ multiplex PCR; TCRdb has only the in-frame clones, and not every one. The sample has about 150,000 clones; about 76% are singletons. The sample here was PBMCs, taken after 24 months of ibrutinib treatment. The receptors were sampled from a human donor with chronic lymphocytic leukemia.

DNA of the CDR3: TGTGCCAGCAGGAGGGATAGCAATCAGCCCCAGCATTTT. Translation: CASRRDSNQPQHF. The chain has TRBV6-5 and TRBJ1-5; no firm D call. CDR3 size: 13 residues. Looked up from germline, CDR1 is MNHEY and CDR2 is SVGAGI. Trimming removed 6 bases from V and 0 bases from J, with 6 bases in between.

The chain uses TRBV5-1 and TRBJ2-5, with D possibly being TRBD2 (6 bases). The CDR3 is 15 amino acids. Trimming shortened V by 0 bases and J by 6 bases, and 15 bases separated the two germline ends. Germline CDR1 reads SGHRS; CDR2 reads YFSETQ. The CDR3 is CASSLAPGLGQTQYF. CDR3 DNA sequence: TGCGCCAGCAGCTTGGCCCCGGGACTGGGGCAGACCCAGTACTTC.

V gene TRBV29-1 combines with J gene TRBJ2-7, with 7 bases matching TRBD1. The CDR3 contains 16 residues. V trimming: 3 bases; J trimming: 6 bases; junction bases outside the gene matches: 17. In germline, CDR1 is SQVTM, CDR2 ANQGSEA. As DNA, the CDR3 is TGCAGCGTTGATTTTACTTCGAGAGGGGGCAGGAGCGAGCAGTACTTC. Amino acid sequence: CSVDFTSRGGRSEQYF.

This clone was recorded a few times. This rearrangement joins TRBV7-8 to TRBJ1-2; D perhaps matches TRBD1 (5 bases). Germline loops: CDR1 SGHVS, CDR2 FQNEAQ. The V end was cut by 5 bases, the J end by 4 bases, with 17 bases between. The CDR3 consists of 15 residues. CDR3 sequence (DNA): TGTGCCAGCAGCCAGGGCACAGCCGCCGCCTATGGCTACACCTTC. It codes for CASSQGTAAAYGYTF.

The J gene is TRBJ2-1, the V gene TRBV9; TRBD1 matches 9 bases. Looked up from germline, CDR1 is SGDLS and CDR2 is YYNGEE. The CDR3 extends over 17 amino acids. V lost 4 bases to trimming and J lost 5 bases; unmatched junction nucleotides: 13. The chain's CDR3 is CASSPLPGTGYHNEQFF. Here the CDR3 DNA reads TGTGCCAGCAGCCCCCTTCCCGGGACAGGGTACCACAATGAGCAGTTCTTC. Variable domain in full (rest from reference TRBV9 and TRBJ2-1): DSGVTQTPKHLITATGQRVTLRCSPRSGDLSVYWYQQSLDQGLQFLIQYYNGEERAKGNILERFSAQQFPDLHSELNLSSLELGDSALYFCASSPLPGTGYHNEQFFGPGTRLTVL.

By frequency in the sample, this clone is medium-sized (0.01 to 0.1%). The rearrangement joins TRBV7-8 to TRBJ2-7; maybe TRBD2 (5 bases). Germline V CDR1 and CDR2: SGHVS, FQNEAQ. CDR3 length: 13 residues. Trimming took off 2 bases at V and 5 bases at J, with 10 bases between the two ends. This CDR3 reads CASSLPRRDEQYF. The CDR3 DNA follows: TGTGCCAGCAGCTTACCCCGGCGGGACGAGCAGTACTTC.

The chain recombines TRBV27 with TRBJ2-7, with D perhaps matching TRBD1 or TRBD2 (5 bases each). Germline V gene sequence: CDR1 MNHEY, CDR2 SMNVEV (reference sequence). V dropped 2 bases and J dropped 4 bases, with 15 bases sitting between them. The CDR3 sequence is 15 residues long. The CDR3 sequence is CASSLNPGLLYEQYF. The CDR3 DNA follows: TGTGCCAGCAGTTTAAACCCGGGGCTTCTTTACGAGCAGTACTTC.

The chain recombines TRBV9 with TRBJ2-3; possibly TRBD2 for D (5 bases). CDR1 and CDR2 (germline): SGDLS, YYNGEE. Trimming cost V 2 bases and J 0 bases, with 10 bases left between them. CDR3 length: 15 amino acids. The CDR3: CASSVSAGSTDTQYF. CDR3 in DNA: TGTGCCAGCAGCGTGTCTGCGGGCAGCACAGATACGCAGTATTTT.

V gene TRBV10-3 combines with J gene TRBJ2-7; no reliable D call. Germline CDR1 ENHRY, CDR2 SYGVKD. Trimming took 0 bases from V and 6 from J, leaving 6 bases between them. This CDR3 spans 12 amino acids. This chain's CDR3 is CAISESSSEQYF. The CDR3 DNA sequence: TGTGCCATCAGTGAGTCCTCTTCCGAGCAGTACTTC.

V usage is TRBV27 and J usage is TRBJ1-2; TRBD1 aligns across 7 bases. The length of the CDR3 is 12 residues. Looked up from germline, CDR1 is MNHEY and CDR2 is SMNVEV (reference sequence). V gave up 7 bases and J gave up 9 bases; unmatched junction bases: 8. The CDR3 coding sequence is TGTGCCAGCACCACGACAGGGTTGAGCTACACCTTC. Amino acids: CASTTTGLSYTF.

This chain joins TRBV6-5 and TRBJ2-1; D unresolved. V was shortened by 4 bases and J by 3 bases, with 13 bases between the two germline ends. This CDR3 has 15 amino acids. CDR1 and CDR2 from the germline V gene are MNHEY and SVGAGI. The chain's CDR3 is CASSLGKNSYNEQFF. CDR3 bases: TGTGCCAGCAGTTTAGGGAAAAACAGCTACAATGAGCAGTTCTTC.

This clone is a singleton in its sample. This chain joins TRBV19 and TRBJ2-1; 10 bases are shared with TRBD2. Germline trimming cut 2 bases from V and 4 bases from J; bases unmatched to any gene: 2. Per the germline V gene, CDR1 is LNHDA and CDR2 is SQIVND (reference sequence). The length of the CDR3 is 15 residues. The CDR3 region has the DNA TGTGCCAGTAGTATAACACTAGCGGGATACAATGAGCAGTTCTTC. Protein product: CASSITLAGYNEQFF. The variable domain in full, completed from reference TRBV19 and TRBJ2-1, reads DGGITQSPKYLFRKEGQNVTLSCEQNLNHDAMYWYRQDPGQGLRLIYYSQIVNDFQKGDIAEGYSVSREKKESFPLTVTSAQKNPTAFYLCASSITLAGYNEQFFGPGTRLTVL.

At least ten counts were recorded for this clone. The V call is TRBV2, the J call TRBJ2-3; possible D gene TRBD2, 6 bases. The CDR3 extends over 15 amino acids. CDR1 and CDR2 from the germline V gene are SNHLY and FYNNEI. V lost 7 bases, J lost 0 bases, and 14 bases lay in between. The CDR3 coding sequence is TGTGCCAGCACCCTGACTAGACCTAGCACAGATACGCAGTATTTT. It is translated as CASTLTRPSTDTQYF.

There are a few counts of this clone. The CDR3 here is CASSRTILFF. CDR3 bases: TGTGCCAGCAGCCGCACTATACTGTTTTTT. The rearrangement links TRBV6-9 to TRBJ1-4; D unresolved. This CDR3 is built from 10 residues. Germline-derived CDR1 and CDR2 are MNHGY and SVAAGI. V was pared by 6 bases and J by 13 bases, with 9 bases between.

This clone was observed a handful of times. The chain links TRBV7-2 to TRBJ1-1; no reliable D call. The CDR3 has 13 amino acids. With 7 bases removed from V and 1 base from J, the gap between germline ends came to 10 bases. Germline values: CDR1 SGHTA, CDR2 FQGNSA. As DNA, the CDR3 is TGTGCCAGCACCGTGGACCGGAACACTGAAGCTTTCTTT. Translating gives CASTVDRNTEAFF.

The CDR3 sequence is CATSRAGQRDQPQHF. The CDR3 DNA reads as TGTGCCACCAGCAGAGCAGGGCAGCGCGATCAGCCCCAGCATTTT. This rearrangement joins TRBV15 to TRBJ1-5, with D perhaps TRBD1 (5 bases). The CDR3 has 15 amino acids. Germline CDR1 is LNHNV and CDR2 is YYDKDF (reference sequence). The germline V and J ends were trimmed by 1 base and 5 bases, with 12 bases remaining between them.

The gene calls are TRBV6-6 and TRBJ1-1, with D hard to call. V was clipped by 9 bases and J by 0 bases, with 5 bases between them. Germline CDR1 is MNHNY and CDR2 is SVGAGI (reference sequence). The CDR3 runs 11 residues. CDR3 sequence (DNA): TGTGCCAGTCAGATGAACACTGAAGCTTTCTTT. Encoded protein: CASQMNTEAFF.

A single count supports this clone. This chain uses TRBV28 with TRBJ1-1, with D unclear. Trimming pared 7 bases from V and 1 base from J, leaving 19 bases between. CDR1 is MDHEN and CDR2 is SYDVKM in the germline V gene. The CDR3 sequence is 16 residues long. The CDR3 here is CASTPSSAWRNTEAFF. Here the CDR3 DNA reads TGTGCCAGCACCCCAAGTAGCGCCTGGAGGAACACTGAAGCTTTCTTT. Full variable domain (remainder filled in from reference TRBV28 and TRBJ1-1): DVKVTQSSRYLVKRTGEKVFLECVQDMDHENMFWYRQDPGLGLRLIYFSYDVKMKEKGDIPEGYSVSREKKERFSLILESASTNQTSMYLCASTPSSAWRNTEAFFGQGTRLTVV.

This chain connects TRBV7-9 to TRBJ2-2; the D is unclear. The CDR3 is 14 residues long. Trimming stripped 5 bases from V and 5 bases from J, with 12 bases between. The V gene's germline CDR1 is SEHNR and CDR2 FQNEAQ (reference sequence). DNA of the CDR3: TGTGCCAGCAGCCCAGACGGCCTAACCGGGGAGCTGTTTTTT. Translated, it gives CASSPDGLTGELFF.

V usage is TRBV6-4 and J usage is TRBJ1-2; 11 positions match TRBD1. In germline, CDR1 is MRHNA, CDR2 SNTAGT. CDR3 length: 14 residues. Unmatched junction bases numbered 2, after V lost 4 bases and J lost 4 bases. CDR3 nucleotides: TGTGCCAGCAGTGGGGACAGGGGGATCTATGGCTACACCTTC. Translating it yields CASSGDRGIYGYTF.

This chain joins TRBV5-5 and TRBJ2-2, with 11 bases fitting TRBD2. With V trimmed by 5 bases and J by 4 bases, 7 bases remained unmatched. CDR3 length equals 16 residues. Looked up from germline, CDR1 is SGHKS and CDR2 is YYEKEE (reference sequence). In DNA form, the CDR3 reads TGTGCCAGCAGTAGGTCGGGGACTAGCGGCACCGGGGAGCTGTTTTTT. It codes for CASSRSGTSGTGELFF.

J is TRBJ1-1 and V is TRBV5-4; D unclear. V was trimmed by 4 bases and J by 8 bases, leaving 12 bases between them. Germline V gene sequence: CDR1 SGHNT, CDR2 YYREEE (reference sequence). This CDR3 has 12 amino acids. The CDR3 loop is CASSPPGDEAFF. In DNA form, the CDR3 reads TGTGCCAGCAGCCCCCCGGGAGACGAAGCTTTCTTT.

This clone was seen only once. V is TRBV4-3 and J is TRBJ1-5; D call uncertain. Germline V CDR1 and CDR2: LGHNA, YSLEER. CDR3 length: 15 amino acids. With 0 bases removed from V and 6 bases from J, the gap between germline ends came to 12 bases. CDR3 sequence reads: CASSQDFSWGQPQHF. DNA of the CDR3: TGCGCCAGCAGCCAAGATTTCTCGTGGGGTCAGCCCCAGCATTTT.

V and J are TRBV7-3 and TRBJ1-2; D ambiguous. V was cut by 1 base and J by 4 bases, with 13 bases left in between. Per the germline V gene, CDR1 is SGHTA and CDR2 is FQGTGA. The CDR3 extends over 15 amino acids. CDR3 DNA: TGTGCCAGCAGCTTAAGCCGGAACCCTCGCTATGGCTACACCTTC. Translating it yields CASSLSRNPRYGYTF.

The chain combines TRBV29-1 with TRBJ1-4; no clear D gene. The V end was cut by 6 bases, the J end by 8 bases, with 16 bases between. This CDR3 is 13 amino acids long. Per the germline V gene, CDR1 is SQVTM and CDR2 is ANQGSEA. Here the CDR3 reads CSVSGRPPEKLFF. CDR3 bases: TGCAGCGTCTCAGGTCGGCCACCCGAAAAACTGTTTTTT.

This clone appeared a few times. Other DNA sequences in the same sample also yield this CDR3. This chain links TRBV7-9 with TRBJ2-2; D not resolved. CDR1 is SEHNR and CDR2 is FQNEAQ in the germline V gene (reference sequence). This CDR3 spans 12 amino acids. V was pared by 2 bases and J by 2 bases, with 0 bases between. The CDR3 bases are TGTGCCAGCAGCTTAAACACCGGGGAGCTGTTTTTT. Its protein is CASSLNTGELFF.

The rearrangement uses TRBV4-2 and TRBJ1-5, with D maybe TRBD1 (5 bases). The germline gives CDR1 LGHNA, CDR2 YNFKEQ. V lost 4 bases to trimming and J lost 2 bases, with 15 bases between them. This CDR3 region has 16 residues. CDR3 nucleotide sequence: TGTGCCAGCAGCCCCAGCGGGGGGGGTGGCAATCAGCCCCAGCATTTT. Its translation: CASSPSGGGGNQPQHF.